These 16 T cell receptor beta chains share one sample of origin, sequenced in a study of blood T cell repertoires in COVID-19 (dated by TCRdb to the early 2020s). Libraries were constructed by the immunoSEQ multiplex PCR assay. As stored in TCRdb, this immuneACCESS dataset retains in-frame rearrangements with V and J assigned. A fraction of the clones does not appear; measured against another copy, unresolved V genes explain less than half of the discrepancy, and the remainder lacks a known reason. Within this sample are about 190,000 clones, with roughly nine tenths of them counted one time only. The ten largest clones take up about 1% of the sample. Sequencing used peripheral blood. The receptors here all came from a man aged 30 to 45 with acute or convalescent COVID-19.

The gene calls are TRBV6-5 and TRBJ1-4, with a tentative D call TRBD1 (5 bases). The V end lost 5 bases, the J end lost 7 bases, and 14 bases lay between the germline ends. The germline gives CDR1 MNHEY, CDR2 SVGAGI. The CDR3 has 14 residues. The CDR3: CASSSTRGSEKLFF. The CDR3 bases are TGTGCCAGCAGTAGTACGCGGGGGTCTGAAAAACTGTTTTTT.

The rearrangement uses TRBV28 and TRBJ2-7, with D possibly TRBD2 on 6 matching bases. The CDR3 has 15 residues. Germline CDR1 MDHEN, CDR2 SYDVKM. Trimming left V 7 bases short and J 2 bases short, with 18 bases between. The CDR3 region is CASKGAAGLAYEQYF. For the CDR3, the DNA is TGTGCCAGCAAAGGCGCGGCGGGATTAGCCTACGAGCAGTACTTC.

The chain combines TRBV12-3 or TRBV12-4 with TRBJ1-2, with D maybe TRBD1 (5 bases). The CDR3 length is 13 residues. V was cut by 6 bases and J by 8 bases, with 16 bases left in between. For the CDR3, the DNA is TGTGCCAGCAGCCCCGGGGGTATGAAGGGCTACACCTTC. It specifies CASSPGGMKGYTF.

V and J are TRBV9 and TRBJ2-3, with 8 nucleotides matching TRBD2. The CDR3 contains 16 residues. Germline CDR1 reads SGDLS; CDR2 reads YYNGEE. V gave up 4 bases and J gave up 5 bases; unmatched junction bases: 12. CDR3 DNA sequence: TGTGCCAGCAGCTATAGCGGGGAACTACCGGGAGATACGCAGTATTTT. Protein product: CASSYSGELPGDTQYF.

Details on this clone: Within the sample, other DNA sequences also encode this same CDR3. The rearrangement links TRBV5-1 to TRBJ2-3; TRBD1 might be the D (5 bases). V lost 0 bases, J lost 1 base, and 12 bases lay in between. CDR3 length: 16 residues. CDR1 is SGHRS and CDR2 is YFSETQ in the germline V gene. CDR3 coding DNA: TGCGCCAGCAGCTTGGGGCTAGTAGGGGGCACAGATACGCAGTATTTT. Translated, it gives CASSLGLVGGTDTQYF.

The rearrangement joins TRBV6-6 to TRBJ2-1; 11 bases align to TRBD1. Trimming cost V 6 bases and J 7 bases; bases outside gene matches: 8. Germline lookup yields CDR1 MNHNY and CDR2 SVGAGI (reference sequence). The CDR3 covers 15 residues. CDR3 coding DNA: TGTGCCAGCAGCCTACACGGGACAGGGGGAAATGAGCAGTTCTTC. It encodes CASSLHGTGGNEQFF.

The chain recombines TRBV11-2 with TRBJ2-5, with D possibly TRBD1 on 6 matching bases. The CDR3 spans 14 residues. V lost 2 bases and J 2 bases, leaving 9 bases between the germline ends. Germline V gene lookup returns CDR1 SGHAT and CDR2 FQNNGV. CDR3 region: CASSLTGFQETQYF. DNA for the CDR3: TGTGCCAGCAGCTTAACAGGGTTTCAAGAGACCCAGTACTTC.

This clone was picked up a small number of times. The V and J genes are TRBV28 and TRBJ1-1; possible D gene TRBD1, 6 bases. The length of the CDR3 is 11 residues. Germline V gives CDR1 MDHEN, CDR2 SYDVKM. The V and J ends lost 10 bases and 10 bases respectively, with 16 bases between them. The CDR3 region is CAITRGGRAFF. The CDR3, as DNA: TGTGCCATCACTCGAGGGGGAAGAGCTTTCTTT.

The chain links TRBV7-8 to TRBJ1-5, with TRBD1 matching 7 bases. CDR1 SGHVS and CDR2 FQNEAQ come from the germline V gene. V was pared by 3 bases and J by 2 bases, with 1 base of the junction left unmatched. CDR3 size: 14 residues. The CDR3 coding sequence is TGTGCCAGCAGCTTCGGACAGGGCAATCAGCCCCAGCATTTT. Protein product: CASSFGQGNQPQHF.

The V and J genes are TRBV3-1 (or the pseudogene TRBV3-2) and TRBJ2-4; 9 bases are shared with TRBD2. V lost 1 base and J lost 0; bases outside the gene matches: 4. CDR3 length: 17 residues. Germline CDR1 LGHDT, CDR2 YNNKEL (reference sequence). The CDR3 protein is CASSQAASGVAKNIQYF. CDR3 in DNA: TGTGCCAGCAGCCAAGCCGCTAGCGGGGTAGCCAAAAACATTCAGTACTTC.

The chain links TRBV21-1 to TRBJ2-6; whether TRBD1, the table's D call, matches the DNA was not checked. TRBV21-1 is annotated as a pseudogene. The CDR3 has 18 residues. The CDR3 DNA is TGTGCCAGCAGTTTTGTAGGACAGGAAGACTCTGGGGCCAACGTCCTGACTTTC. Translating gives CASSFVGQEDSGANVLTF.

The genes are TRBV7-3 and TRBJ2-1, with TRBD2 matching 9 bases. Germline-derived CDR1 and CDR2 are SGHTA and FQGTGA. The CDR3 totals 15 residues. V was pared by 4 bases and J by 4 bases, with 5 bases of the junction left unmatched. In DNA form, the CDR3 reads TGTGCCAGCAGCTCTCAAGCGGGGGGATACAATGAGCAGTTCTTC. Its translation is CASSSQAGGYNEQFF.

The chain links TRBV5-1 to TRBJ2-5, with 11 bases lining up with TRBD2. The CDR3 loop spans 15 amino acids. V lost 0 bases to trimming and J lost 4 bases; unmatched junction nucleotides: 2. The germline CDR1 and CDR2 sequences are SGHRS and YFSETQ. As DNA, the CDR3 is TGCGCCAGCAGCTTGGGACTAGCGGGAACAGAGACCCAGTACTTC. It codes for CASSLGLAGTETQYF.

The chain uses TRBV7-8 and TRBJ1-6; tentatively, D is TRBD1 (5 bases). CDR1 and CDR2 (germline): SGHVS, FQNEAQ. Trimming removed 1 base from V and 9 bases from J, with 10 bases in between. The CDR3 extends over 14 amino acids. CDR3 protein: CASSLGRDSSPLHF. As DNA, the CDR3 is TGTGCCAGCAGCTTAGGCAGGGATTCTTCACCCCTCCACTTT.

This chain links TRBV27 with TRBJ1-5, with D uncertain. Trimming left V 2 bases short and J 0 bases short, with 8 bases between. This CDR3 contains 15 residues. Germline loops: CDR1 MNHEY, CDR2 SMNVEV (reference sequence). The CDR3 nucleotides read TGTGCCAGCAGTTTACAGAAATTTAGCAATCAGCCCCAGCATTTT. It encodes CASSLQKFSNQPQHF.

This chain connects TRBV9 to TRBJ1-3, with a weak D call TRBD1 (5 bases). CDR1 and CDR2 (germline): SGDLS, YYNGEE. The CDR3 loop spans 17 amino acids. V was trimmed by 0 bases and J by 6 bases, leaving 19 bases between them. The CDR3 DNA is TGTGCCAGCAGCGTAGGGTGGGCAGGGCGAATTGAAAACACCATATATTTT. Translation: CASSVGWAGRIENTIYF.